This T cell receptor beta chain was documented in a study of blood T cell repertoires in COVID-19. Sequenced by immunoSEQ multiplex PCR; TCRdb stores in-frame clones only, minus some. Among about 300,000 clones, about 90% were seen once, and the ten largest hold under 3%. Germline V gives CDR1 LNHDA, CDR2 SQIVND (reference sequence). CDR3 length equals 13 residues. V was cut by 3 bases and J by 9 bases, with 12 bases left in between. Source material: PBMCs or T cells enriched from blood (not recorded which). The chain employs TRBV19 and TRBJ1-5, with D possibly being TRBD1 (5 bases). The TCR originated in a woman in her forties or fifties who had been exposed to COVID-19. In DNA, the CDR3 is TGTGCCAGTAGTATGGAGGGGCCGCGGCCCCAGCATTTT. Translated, it gives CASSMEGPRPQHF.